This record concerns one TCR beta chain sequence. Its antigen is unknown. This sample is part of a study of shared clonotypes between healthy human individuals. Study-wide results and limits: Sampling covered nothing but blood. Tissue TCR repertoires likely differ from those found in blood.

The data were produced by immunoSEQ multiplex PCR, yet TCRdb's version contains in-frame clones alone and is incomplete. Seen here are about half a million clones, 79% observed once, and the top ten hold 10% to 15%. Germline V lookup: CDR1 SEHNR, CDR2 FQNEAQ (reference sequence). This CDR3 has 13 amino acids. V was cut by 3 bases and J by 6 bases, with 11 bases left in between. The sequence was collected from a woman aged 40 to 55 in good health. Some clones in this sample may be carry-over from other donors' samples. The chain links TRBV7-9 to TRBJ1-1; tentative D call: TRBD1 (5 bases). Sequencing was done on a sample of PBMCs. CDR3 sequence reads: CASSLGLGAEAFF. CDR3 sequence (DNA): TGTGCCAGCAGCTTGGGGTTGGGGGCTGAAGCTTTCTTT.